The present T cell receptor (beta chain) was sequenced within a study of T cell changes during pregnancy in multiple sclerosis. The CDR3 runs 16 residues. The V segment lost 5 bases and the J segment 7 bases; nucleotides outside the gene matches: 15. Looked up from germline, CDR1 is MDHEN and CDR2 is SYDVKM. Data came from immunoSEQ multiplex PCR; TCRdb stores just in-frame clones and leaves some out. The sample holds fewer than 80,000 clones, about 94% seen once. The chain is built from TRBV28 and TRBJ2-7; 9 bases fit TRBD2. The sequence derives from a female donor with multiple sclerosis, enrolled in a pregnancy study. Source: CD4+ T cells from peripheral blood mononuclear cells, taken after pregnancy. CDR3 protein: CASSPLTSGRPYEQYF. The CDR3 DNA follows: TGTGCCAGCAGTCCTCTGACTAGCGGTAGACCTTATGAGCAGTACTTC.